This TCR beta chain stems from a study of blood T cells in healthy people across ages. Each donor was a healthy Caucasian individual from Russia, aged roughly 6 to 90. Every donor contributed around 10 milliliters of peripheral blood by blood draw. Concerning this clonotype itself: No antigen is known for it.

Primed by a sample-barcoded 5' primer and a J-beta primer mix, a second PCR proceeded for about 6 to 11 cycles. TCRdb fed the 5' RACE reads into MiXCR, producing one record per CDR3 protein. This sample has some 1.8 million distinct CDR3 sequences, with roughly 43% found just once. The CDR3 length is 14 residues. Per germline, CDR1 DFQATT and CDR2 SNEGSKA (reference sequence). V was clipped by 6 bases and J by 3 bases, with 15 bases between them. Findings and caveats of the study: Diversity estimated from one million T cells was considered an underestimate. Leaving the PBMCs unsorted stopped any conclusive comparison of naive versus antigen-experienced cells.

Material for sequencing was blood. The receptor comes from a human donor in good health. The J gene is TRBJ1-5, the V gene TRBV20-1, with no clear D. The CDR3: CSAPPASANQPQHF. CDR3 bases: TGCAGTGCCCCGCCCGCGAGTGCCAATCAGCCCCAGCATTTT.